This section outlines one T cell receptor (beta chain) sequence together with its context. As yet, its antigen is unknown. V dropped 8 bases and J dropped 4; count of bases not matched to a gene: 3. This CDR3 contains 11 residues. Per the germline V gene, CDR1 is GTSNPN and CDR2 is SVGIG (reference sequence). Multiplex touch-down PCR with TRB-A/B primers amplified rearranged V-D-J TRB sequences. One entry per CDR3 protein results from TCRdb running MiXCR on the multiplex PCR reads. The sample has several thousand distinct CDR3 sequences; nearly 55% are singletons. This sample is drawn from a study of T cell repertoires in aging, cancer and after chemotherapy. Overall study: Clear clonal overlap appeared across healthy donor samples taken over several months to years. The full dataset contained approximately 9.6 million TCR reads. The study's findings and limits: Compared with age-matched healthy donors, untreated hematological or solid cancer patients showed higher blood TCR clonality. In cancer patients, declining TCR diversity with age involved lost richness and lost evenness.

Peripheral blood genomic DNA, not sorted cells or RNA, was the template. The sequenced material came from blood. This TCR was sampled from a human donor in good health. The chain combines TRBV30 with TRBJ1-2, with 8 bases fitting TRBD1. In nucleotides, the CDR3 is TGTGCCCGGACAGGGCGCTATGGCTACACCTTC. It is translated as CARTGRYGYTF.